One and the same sample provided the 27 T cell receptor beta chains below, sequenced in a study of radiotherapy plus CTLA-4 blockade in lung cancer listed by TCRdb under 2018. The library was produced with the immunoSEQ multiplex PCR assay. The table was pulled from immuneACCESS by TCRdb, which kept in-frame rearrangements only. Such tables lose some clones; where checked, under half of the loss comes from unresolved V genes, and the rest has no known cause. This sample lists around 120,000 clones; about four fifths were detected once. 5.2% of the sample rests with the top ten. The sequenced sample was peripheral blood, obtained from a patient treated with radiotherapy plus ipilimumab. The origin of the receptors is a human donor with non-small cell lung cancer who had a partial response to radiotherapy plus ipilimumab.

The DNA for the CDR3 is TGCGCCAGCAGCTTGGGACTAGCAAGTGGACCCGGGGAGCTGTTTTTT. Translation: CASSLGLASGPGELFF. The chain carries TRBV5-1 and TRBJ2-2, with 7 bases aligning to TRBD2. Germline values: CDR1 SGHRS, CDR2 YFSETQ. The CDR3 runs 16 residues. V shed 0 bases, J shed 6 bases, and the junction held 8 bases outside the gene matches.

The genes are TRBV5-1 and TRBJ1-2; TRBD1 agrees at 7 bases. CDR3 length: 15 amino acids. CDR1 is SGHRS, CDR2 YFSETQ, per germline. The V segment lost 3 bases and the J segment 5 bases; nucleotides outside the gene matches: 10. The DNA for the CDR3 is TGCGCCAGCAGCTCACAGCCGGGACAGAATTATGGCTACACCTTC. It is translated as CASSSQPGQNYGYTF.

Regarding this clone: A junction end diverges from the germline sequence, so it may reflect a read error. This rearrangement joins TRBV5-6 to TRBJ1-1, with D unresolved. The CDR3 sequence is 14 residues long. The germline gives CDR1 SGHDT, CDR2 YYEEEE. The CDR3 coding sequence is TGTGCCAGCAGCTTGGCCGGCGGGAACACTGAAGTTTTCTTT. This codes for CASSLAGGNTEVFF.

V gene TRBV9 combines with J gene TRBJ2-5, with D perhaps matching TRBD1 (6 bases). Trimming took 4 bases from V and 1 from J, leaving 14 bases between them. The CDR3 length is 15 residues. Per germline, CDR1 SGDLS and CDR2 YYNGEE. DNA of the CDR3: TGTGCCAGCAGCACCCAGGGGAACTTCCAAGAGACCCAGTACTTC. Translation gives CASSTQGNFQETQYF.

J is TRBJ2-3 and V is TRBV7-9; TRBD1 might be the D (5 bases). V lost 4 bases to trimming and J lost 4 bases, with 15 bases between them. The CDR3 spans 15 residues. Looked up from germline, CDR1 is SEHNR and CDR2 is FQNEAQ (reference sequence). CDR3 protein: CASSSPGQGSDTQYF. DNA for the CDR3: TGTGCCAGCAGCTCCCCTGGCCAGGGATCAGATACGCAGTATTTT.

This chain connects TRBV7-2 to TRBJ1-1; tentative D call: TRBD1 (6 bases). Per the germline V gene, CDR1 is SGHTA and CDR2 is FQGNSA. This CDR3 contains 17 residues. V was trimmed by 5 bases and J by 0 bases, leaving 19 bases between them. CDR3 nucleotide sequence: TGTGCCAGCAGCGCGACAGGAGTATACTCGATGAACACTGAAGCTTTCTTT. It yields the protein CASSATGVYSMNTEAFF.

The chain joins TRBV6-6 to TRBJ1-4, with 8 bases identical to TRBD1. The germline V gene has CDR1 MNHNY and CDR2 SVGAGI (reference sequence). The CDR3 has 13 residues. V trimming: 5 bases; J trimming: 4 bases; junction bases outside the gene matches: 0. The CDR3: CASSGQGNEKLFF. CDR3 DNA: TGTGCCAGCAGTGGACAGGGTAATGAAAAACTGTTTTTT.

The chain recombines TRBV18 with TRBJ1-2; D gene ambiguous. CDR1 and CDR2 from the germline V gene are KGHSH and LQKENI. V shed 3 bases and J shed 1 base, with 6 bases lying between them. The CDR3 consists of 13 residues. CDR3 sequence reads: CASSPHNNYGYTF. CDR3 nucleotide sequence: TGTGCCAGCTCACCCCACAATAACTATGGCTACACCTTC.

The chain is built from TRBV7-9 and TRBJ1-1; D call uncertain. Trimming took off 1 base at V and 4 bases at J, with 16 bases between the two ends. Germline lookup yields CDR1 SEHNR and CDR2 FQNEAQ (reference sequence). The CDR3 has 16 residues. CDR3 protein: CASSLGLGVHGTEAFF. The CDR3 DNA is TGTGCCAGCAGCTTAGGTCTCGGGGTGCACGGCACTGAAGCTTTCTTT.

The chain uses TRBV7-2 and TRBJ2-3; the match to TRBD2 covers 12 bases. The V segment lost 3 bases and the J segment 5 bases; nucleotides outside the gene matches: 15. CDR3 length: 19 amino acids. Germline V lookup: CDR1 SGHTA, CDR2 FQGNSA. In nucleotides, the CDR3 is TGTGCCAGCAGCTTGAGACTAGCGGGAGTCTCAACGGGCCGAGATACGCAGTATTTT. It encodes CASSLRLAGVSTGRDTQYF.

The CDR3 spells CASMRDNEKLFF. CDR3 nucleotides: TGTGCCAGTATGCGGGATAATGAAAAACTGTTTTTT. This chain uses TRBV19 with TRBJ1-4; D remains ambiguous. The V end was cut by 7 bases, the J end by 4 bases, with 7 bases between. CDR1 and CDR2 from the germline V gene are LNHDA and SQIVND (reference sequence). The CDR3 totals 12 residues. Using reference TRBV19 and TRBJ1-4 for the parts outside the CDR3, the full variable domain is DGGITQSPKYLFRKEGQNVTLSCEQNLNHDAMYWYRQDPGQGLRLIYYSQIVNDFQKGDIAEGYSVSREKKESFPLTVTSAQKNPTAFYLCASMRDNEKLFFGSGTQLSVL.

The chain has TRBV27 and TRBJ2-5; D is possibly TRBD2 (5 bases). From germline, CDR1 is MNHEY and CDR2 SMNVEV (reference sequence). Trimming pared 5 bases from V and 7 bases from J, leaving 17 bases between. The CDR3 length is 14 residues. CDR3 bases: TGTGCCAGCAGTAGCCCCCTAGCCCCAGGGACCCAGTACTTC. The encoded protein is CASSSPLAPGTQYF.

V is TRBV13 and J is TRBJ1-2, with D possibly TRBD1 on 5 matching bases. CDR1 and CDR2 (germline): PRHDT, FYEKMQ (reference sequence). This CDR3 contains 12 residues. V was shortened by 5 bases and J by 6 bases, with 10 bases between the two germline ends. This CDR3 is CASSQGVDGYTF. DNA for the CDR3: TGTGCCAGCAGCCAAGGGGTGGATGGCTACACCTTC.

This chain joins TRBV27 and TRBJ1-6; tentatively, D is TRBD1 (6 bases). Germline lookup yields CDR1 MNHEY and CDR2 SMNVEV (reference sequence). V was pared by 3 bases and J by 8 bases, with 11 bases between. The CDR3 is 14 residues long. The CDR3 nucleotides read TGTGCCAGCAGTTTTACAGGGACGGATTCACCCCTCCACTTT. It encodes CASSFTGTDSPLHF.

This clone was counted between two and nine times. The V call is TRBV6-1, the J call TRBJ1-1; the D gene is possibly TRBD1 (5 bases). The CDR3 consists of 13 residues. V lost 0 bases, J lost 7 bases, and 9 bases lay in between. The V gene's germline CDR1 is MNHNS and CDR2 SASEGT. In nucleotides, the CDR3 is TGTGCCAGCAGTGAAGCGGCGACAGTTGAAGCTTTCTTT. The encoded protein is CASSEAATVEAFF.

J is TRBJ1-5 and V is TRBV4-1, with D unresolved. Germline CDR1 and CDR2: MGHRA and YSYEKL. Trimming removed 1 base at V and 0 bases at J, with 7 bases between. This CDR3 contains 15 residues. In DNA, the CDR3 is TGCGCCAGCAGCCAAGGGGCCCTTAGCAATCAGCCCCAGCATTTT. Translation gives CASSQGALSNQPQHF.

In regard to this clone: The junction departs from the called germline gene at one end, perhaps through a read error. The V gene is TRBV4-1, the J gene TRBJ2-5, with 7 bases aligning to TRBD1. This CDR3 contains 15 residues. Per the germline V gene, CDR1 is MGHRA and CDR2 is YSYEKL. The CDR3 protein is CASSQRPGGQETQYF. DNA of the CDR3: TGTGCCAGCAGCCAGCGCCCAGGGGGACAAGAGACCCAGTACTTC.

This chain uses TRBV19 with TRBJ2-3, with D possibly TRBD2 on 5 matching bases. Trimming pared 2 bases from V and 8 bases from J, leaving 11 bases between. The CDR3 loop spans 13 amino acids. Germline-derived CDR1 and CDR2 are LNHDA and SQIVND (reference sequence). CDR3 sequence (DNA): TGTGCCAGTAGTATAAGCGGCCCAGGTACGCAGTATTTT. It yields the protein CASSISGPGTQYF.

The chain couples TRBV5-6 to TRBJ2-3; 11 positions agree with TRBD2. Germline V gene data show CDR1 as SGHDT and CDR2 as YYEEEE. The trim removed 5 bases at V and 1 base at J, leaving 15 bases unmatched. The CDR3 loop spans 19 amino acids. The CDR3 reads CASSLTSGTPFAGTDTQYF. CDR3 sequence (DNA): TGTGCCAGCAGTTTGACTAGCGGGACACCCTTCGCGGGCACAGATACGCAGTATTTT.

With regard to this clone: The sample holds other DNA sequences that translate to the same CDR3. The V call is TRBV29-1, the J call TRBJ1-1; D is perhaps TRBD1 (5 bases). Germline CDR1 reads SQVTM; CDR2 reads ANQGSEA. The CDR3 is 12 amino acids. Trimming left V 5 bases short and J 4 bases short, with 11 bases between. The CDR3 region is CSVSRGGTEAFF. In DNA, the CDR3 is TGCAGCGTTTCTAGGGGTGGCACTGAAGCTTTCTTT.

The rearrangement joins TRBV7-9 to TRBJ2-7; a possible D gene is TRBD1 (6 bases). Trimming stripped 0 bases from V and 1 base from J, with 10 bases between. CDR3 size: 15 residues. CDR1 and CDR2 (germline): SEHNR, FQNEAQ (reference sequence). The CDR3 coding sequence is TGTGCCAGCAGCTTAGCAACAGGGCGATCCTACGAGCAGTACTTC. Residues: CASSLATGRSYEQYF.

This clone was detected a few times. Different DNA sequences within this sample yield the same CDR3. V and J are TRBV5-4 and TRBJ2-1; TRBD1 agrees at 9 bases. Unmatched junction bases numbered 4, after V lost 2 bases and J lost 7 bases. The CDR3 runs 14 residues. The V gene's germline CDR1 is SGHNT and CDR2 YYREEE (reference sequence). CDR3 DNA: TGTGCCAGCAGCTTCCCGGGACAGGGAAATGAGCAGTTCTTC. Protein: CASSFPGQGNEQFF.

J is TRBJ2-4 and V is TRBV29-1, with 12 bases fitting TRBD2. V gave up 2 bases and J gave up 2 bases; unmatched junction bases: 10. Germline lookup yields CDR1 SQVTM and CDR2 ANQGSEA. The CDR3 contains 18 residues. The CDR3 protein is CSVERLAGGPSSKNIQYF. The CDR3 bases are TGCAGCGTTGAAAGGCTAGCGGGAGGGCCGAGTTCCAAAAACATTCAGTACTTC.

DNA for the CDR3: TGTGCCAGCAGTTTCTCGGGACTAGCGGGAGGCAATGAGCAGTTCTTC. It specifies CASSFSGLAGGNEQFF. The genes are TRBV6-5 and TRBJ2-1; TRBD2 matches 15 bases. V was clipped by 4 bases and J by 6 bases; unmatched bases: 4. The CDR3 contains 16 residues. Germline loops: CDR1 MNHEY, CDR2 SVGAGI.

The chain couples TRBV18 to TRBJ1-1, with unresolved D. V was pared by 2 bases and J by 0 bases, with 7 bases between. CDR1 is KGHSH and CDR2 is LQKENI in the germline V gene. This CDR3 has 14 residues. CDR3: CASSPVSVNTEAFF. In DNA form, the CDR3 reads TGTGCCAGCTCACCAGTCTCAGTGAACACTGAAGCTTTCTTT.

The rearrangement uses TRBV7-2 and TRBJ1-4, with a tentative D call TRBD1 (5 bases). Germline loops: CDR1 SGHTA, CDR2 FQGNSA. CDR3 length: 15 amino acids. With 6 bases removed from V and 3 bases from J, the gap between germline ends came to 14 bases. Here the CDR3 DNA reads TGTGCCAGCAGTTTCGGAGGGACCTCTAATGAAAAACTGTTTTTT. Residues: CASSFGGTSNEKLFF.

The chain is built from TRBV5-1 and TRBJ2-7; TRBD1 agrees at 7 bases. Germline V lookup: CDR1 SGHRS, CDR2 YFSETQ. This CDR3 spans 14 amino acids. J lost 5 bases, V lost 0 bases, and 5 bases had no gene match. CDR3 protein: CASSLEGAMDEQYF. CDR3 DNA: TGCGCCAGCAGCTTGGAGGGGGCTATGGACGAGCAGTACTTC.